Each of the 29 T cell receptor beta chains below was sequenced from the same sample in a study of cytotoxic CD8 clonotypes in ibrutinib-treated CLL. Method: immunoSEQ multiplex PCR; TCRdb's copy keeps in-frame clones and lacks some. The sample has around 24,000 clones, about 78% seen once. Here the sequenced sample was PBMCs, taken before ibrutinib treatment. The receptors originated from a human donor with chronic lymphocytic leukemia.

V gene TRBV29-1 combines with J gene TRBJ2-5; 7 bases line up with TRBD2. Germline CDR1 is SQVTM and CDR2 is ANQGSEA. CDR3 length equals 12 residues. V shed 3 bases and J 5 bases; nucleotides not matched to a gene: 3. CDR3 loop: CSVDTSVETQYF. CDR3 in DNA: TGCAGCGTTGATACTAGCGTGGAGACCCAGTACTTC.

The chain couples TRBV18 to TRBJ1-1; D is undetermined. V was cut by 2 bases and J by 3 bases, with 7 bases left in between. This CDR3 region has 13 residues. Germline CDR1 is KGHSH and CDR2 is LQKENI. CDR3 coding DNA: TGTGCCAGCTCACCAACCATGGACACTGAAGCTTTCTTT. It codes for CASSPTMDTEAFF.

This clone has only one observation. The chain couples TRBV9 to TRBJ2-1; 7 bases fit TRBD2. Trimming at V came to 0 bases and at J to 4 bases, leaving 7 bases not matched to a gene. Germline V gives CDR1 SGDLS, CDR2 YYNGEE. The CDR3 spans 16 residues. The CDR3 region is CASSVGTSIKYNEQFF. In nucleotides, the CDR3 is TGTGCCAGCAGCGTAGGGACTAGTATTAAGTACAATGAGCAGTTCTTC.

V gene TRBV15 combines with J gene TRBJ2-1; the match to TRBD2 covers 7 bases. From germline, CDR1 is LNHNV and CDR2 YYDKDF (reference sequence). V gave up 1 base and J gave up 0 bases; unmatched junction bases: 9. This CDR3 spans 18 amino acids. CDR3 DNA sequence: TGTGCCACCAGCAGAGGGTGGGGGACTACCAACTCCTACAATGAGCAGTTCTTC. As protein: CATSRGWGTTNSYNEQFF.

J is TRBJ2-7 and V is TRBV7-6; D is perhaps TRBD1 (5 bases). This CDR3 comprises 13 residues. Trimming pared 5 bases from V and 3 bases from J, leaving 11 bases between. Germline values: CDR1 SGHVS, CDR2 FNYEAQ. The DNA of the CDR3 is TGTGCCAGCAGCCCCCGACAGAGCTACGAGCAGTACTTC. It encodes CASSPRQSYEQYF.

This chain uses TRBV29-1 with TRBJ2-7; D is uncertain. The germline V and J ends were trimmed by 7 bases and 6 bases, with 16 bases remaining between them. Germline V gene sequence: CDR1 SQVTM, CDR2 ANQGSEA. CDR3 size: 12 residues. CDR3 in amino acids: CSAGEGSREQYF. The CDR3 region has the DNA TGCAGCGCCGGTGAAGGCAGCCGCGAGCAGTACTTC.

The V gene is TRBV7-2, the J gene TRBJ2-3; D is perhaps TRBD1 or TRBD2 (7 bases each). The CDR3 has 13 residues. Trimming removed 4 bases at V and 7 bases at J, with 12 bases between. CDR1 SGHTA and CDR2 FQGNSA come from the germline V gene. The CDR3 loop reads CASSSGGGYTQYF. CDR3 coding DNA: TGTGCCAGCAGCTCAGGGGGGGGATATACGCAGTATTTT.

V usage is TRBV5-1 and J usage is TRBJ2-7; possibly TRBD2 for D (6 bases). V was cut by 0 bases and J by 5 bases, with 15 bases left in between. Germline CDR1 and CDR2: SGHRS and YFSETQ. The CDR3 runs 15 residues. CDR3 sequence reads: CASSLAGGSRDEQYF. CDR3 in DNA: TGCGCCAGCAGCTTGGCTGGAGGGAGTAGAGACGAGCAGTACTTC.

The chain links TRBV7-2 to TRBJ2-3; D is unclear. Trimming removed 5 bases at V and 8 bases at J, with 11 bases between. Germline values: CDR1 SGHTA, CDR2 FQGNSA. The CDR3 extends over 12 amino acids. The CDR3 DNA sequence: TGTGCCAGCAGCCGTTCTGACGGTACGCAGTATTTT. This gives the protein CASSRSDGTQYF.

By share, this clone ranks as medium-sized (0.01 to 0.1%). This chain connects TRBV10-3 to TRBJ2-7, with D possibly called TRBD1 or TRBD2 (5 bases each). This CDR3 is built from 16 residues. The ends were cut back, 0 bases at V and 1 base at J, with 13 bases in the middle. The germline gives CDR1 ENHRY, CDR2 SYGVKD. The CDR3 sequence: CAISESTGGASYEQYF. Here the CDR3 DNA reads TGTGCCATCAGTGAGTCTACTGGGGGAGCGTCCTACGAGCAGTACTTC.

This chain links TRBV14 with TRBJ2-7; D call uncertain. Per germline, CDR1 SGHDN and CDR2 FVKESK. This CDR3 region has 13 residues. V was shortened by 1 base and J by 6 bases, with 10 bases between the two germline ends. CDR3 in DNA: TGTGCCAGCAGCCAAGTAAGCGTACCCGAGCAGTACTTC. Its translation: CASSQVSVPEQYF.

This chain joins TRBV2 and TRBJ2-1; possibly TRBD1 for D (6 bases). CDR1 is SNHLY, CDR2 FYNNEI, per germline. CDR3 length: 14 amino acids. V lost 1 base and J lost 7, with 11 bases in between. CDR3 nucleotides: TGTGCCAGCAGTGAAGGGGGACAAGTAAATGAGCAGTTCTTC. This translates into CASSEGGQVNEQFF.

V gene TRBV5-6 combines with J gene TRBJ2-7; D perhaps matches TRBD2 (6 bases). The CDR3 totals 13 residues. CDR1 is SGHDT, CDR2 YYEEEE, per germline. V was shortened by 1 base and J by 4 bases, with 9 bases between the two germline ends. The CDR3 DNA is TGTGCCAGCAGCTTGACTAGCAAATACGAGCAGTACTTC. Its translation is CASSLTSKYEQYF.

The CDR3 region is CASSSRDRADTQYF. CDR3 nucleotides: TGTGCCAGCAGTTCCCGGGACAGGGCAGATACGCAGTATTTT. The chain links TRBV27 to TRBJ2-3; 9 bases match TRBD1. The germline V gene has CDR1 MNHEY and CDR2 SMNVEV (reference sequence). After removal of 4 bases from V and 4 bases from J, the junction contained 3 bases not matched to a gene. This CDR3 comprises 14 residues.

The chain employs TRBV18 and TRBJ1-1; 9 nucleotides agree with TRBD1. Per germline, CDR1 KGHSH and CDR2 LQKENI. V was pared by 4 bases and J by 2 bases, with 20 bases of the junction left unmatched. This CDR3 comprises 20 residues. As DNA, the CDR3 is TGTGCCAGCTCACAGCTCCCATCTCCCGGGACAGGGTCTATCAACACTGAAGCTTTCTTT. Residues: CASSQLPSPGTGSINTEAFF.

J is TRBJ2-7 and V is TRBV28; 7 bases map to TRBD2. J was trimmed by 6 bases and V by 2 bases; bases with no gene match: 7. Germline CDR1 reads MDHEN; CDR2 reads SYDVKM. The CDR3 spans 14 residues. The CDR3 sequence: CASSLMGGSGEQYF. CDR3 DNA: TGTGCCAGCAGTTTAATGGGAGGGTCGGGCGAGCAGTACTTC.

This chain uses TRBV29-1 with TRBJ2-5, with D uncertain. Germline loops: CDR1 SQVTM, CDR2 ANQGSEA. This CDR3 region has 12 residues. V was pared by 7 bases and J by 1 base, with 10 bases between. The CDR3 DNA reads TGCAGCGCCCGGGCTGGCCAAGAGACCCAGTACTTC. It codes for CSARAGQETQYF. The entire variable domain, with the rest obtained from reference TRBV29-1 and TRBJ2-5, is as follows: SAVISQKPSRDICQRGTSLTIQCQVDSQVTMMFWYRQQPGQSLTLIATANQGSEATYESGFVIDKFPISRPNLTFSTLTVSNMSPEDSSIYLCSARAGQETQYFGPGTRLLVL.

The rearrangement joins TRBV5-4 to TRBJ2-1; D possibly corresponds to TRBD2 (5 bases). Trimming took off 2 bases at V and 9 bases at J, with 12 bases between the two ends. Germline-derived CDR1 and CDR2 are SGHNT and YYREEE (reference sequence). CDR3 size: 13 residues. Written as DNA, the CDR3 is TGTGCCAGCAGCTTCGGGGTAGCCGTTGAGCAGTTCTTC. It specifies CASSFGVAVEQFF.

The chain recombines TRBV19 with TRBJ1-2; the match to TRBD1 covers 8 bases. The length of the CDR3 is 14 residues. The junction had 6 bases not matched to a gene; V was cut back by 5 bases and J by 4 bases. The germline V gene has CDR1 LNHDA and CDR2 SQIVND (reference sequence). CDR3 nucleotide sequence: TGTGCCAGTAGTCCCCCGGGACAGGCCTATGGCTACACCTTC. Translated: CASSPPGQAYGYTF.

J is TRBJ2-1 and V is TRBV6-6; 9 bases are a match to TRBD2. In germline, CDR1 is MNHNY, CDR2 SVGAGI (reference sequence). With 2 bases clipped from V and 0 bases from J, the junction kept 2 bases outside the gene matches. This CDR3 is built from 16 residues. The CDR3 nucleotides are TGTGCCAGCAGTTACAGCGGGGGGAGCTCCTACAATGAGCAGTTCTTC. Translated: CASSYSGGSSYNEQFF.

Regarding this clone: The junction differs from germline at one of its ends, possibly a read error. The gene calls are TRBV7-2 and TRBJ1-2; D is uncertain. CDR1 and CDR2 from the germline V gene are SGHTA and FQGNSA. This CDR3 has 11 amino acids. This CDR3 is CASSLGTDSRF. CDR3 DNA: TGTGCCAGCAGCTTAGGGACGGATTCGCGATTC.

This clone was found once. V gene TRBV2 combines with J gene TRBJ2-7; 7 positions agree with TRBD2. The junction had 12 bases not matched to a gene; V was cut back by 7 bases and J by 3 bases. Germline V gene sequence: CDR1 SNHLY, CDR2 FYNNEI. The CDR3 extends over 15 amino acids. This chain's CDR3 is CASTPEGGGGYEQYF. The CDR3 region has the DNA TGTGCCAGCACCCCGGAGGGTGGGGGGGGCTACGAGCAGTACTTC.

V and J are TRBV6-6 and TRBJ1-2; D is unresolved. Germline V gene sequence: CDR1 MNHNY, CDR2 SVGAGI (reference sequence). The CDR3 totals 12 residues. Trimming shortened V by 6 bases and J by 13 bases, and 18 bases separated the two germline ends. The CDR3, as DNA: TGTGCCAGCAGAGAAAACACCGAGTCGATCACCTTC. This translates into CASRENTESITF.

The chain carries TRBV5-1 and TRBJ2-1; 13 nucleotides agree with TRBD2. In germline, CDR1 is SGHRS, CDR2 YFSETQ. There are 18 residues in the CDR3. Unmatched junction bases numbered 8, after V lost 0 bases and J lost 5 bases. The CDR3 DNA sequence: TGCGCCAGCAGCTTGGGACTAGCGGGAGGCCCCAGGGACAATGAGCAGTTCTTC. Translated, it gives CASSLGLAGGPRDNEQFF. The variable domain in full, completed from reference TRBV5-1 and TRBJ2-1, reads KAGVTQTPRYLIKTRGQQVTLSCSPISGHRSVSWYQQTPGQGLQFLFEYFSETQRNKGNFPGRFSGRQFSNSRSEMNVSTLELGDSALYLCASSLGLAGGPRDNEQFFGPGTRLTVL.

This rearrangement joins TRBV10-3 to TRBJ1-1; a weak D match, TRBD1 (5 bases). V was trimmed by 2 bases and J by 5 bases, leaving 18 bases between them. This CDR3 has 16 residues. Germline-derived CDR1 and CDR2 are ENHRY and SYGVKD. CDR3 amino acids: CAISEAGKGMGTEAFF. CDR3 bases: TGTGCCATCAGTGAGGCGGGGAAGGGGATGGGAACTGAAGCTTTCTTT.

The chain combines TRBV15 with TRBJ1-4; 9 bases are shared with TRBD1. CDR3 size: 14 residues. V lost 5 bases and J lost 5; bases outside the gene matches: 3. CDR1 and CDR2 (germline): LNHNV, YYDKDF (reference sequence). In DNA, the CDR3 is TGTGCCACCAGCGGACAGGGGAAGAATGAAAAACTGTTTTTT. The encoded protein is CATSGQGKNEKLFF.

The CDR3 DNA follows: TGCGCCAGCAGCTTGTCAGGCGGCCACTATGGCTACACCTTC. This sequence encodes CASSLSGGHYGYTF. The rearrangement uses TRBV5-1 and TRBJ1-2; D gene ambiguous. In germline, CDR1 is SGHRS, CDR2 YFSETQ. Trimming stripped 1 base from V and 3 bases from J, with 10 bases between. The CDR3 contains 14 residues.

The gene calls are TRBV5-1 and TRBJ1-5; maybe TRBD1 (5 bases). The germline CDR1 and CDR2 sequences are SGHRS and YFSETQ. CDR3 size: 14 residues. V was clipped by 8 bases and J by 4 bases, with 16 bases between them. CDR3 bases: TGCGCCAGTCGGCCCGGGACGGCAAATCAGCCCCAGCATTTT. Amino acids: CASRPGTANQPQHF.

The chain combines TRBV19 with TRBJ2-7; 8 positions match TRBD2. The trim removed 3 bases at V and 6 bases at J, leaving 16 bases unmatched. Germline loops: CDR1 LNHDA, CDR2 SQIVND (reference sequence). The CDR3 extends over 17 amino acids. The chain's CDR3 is CASSISFGLAGPTEQYF. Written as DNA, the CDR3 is TGTGCCAGTAGTATCTCCTTCGGGCTAGCGGGTCCCACCGAGCAGTACTTC.